The 27 T cell receptor beta chains presented below share a single source sample, sequenced in a study of blood T cells in healthy people across ages. PCR was performed a second time for 7 to 11 cycles using a sample-barcoded 5' primer and a J-beta primer mix. TCRdb re-analysed the 5' RACE reads in MiXCR, keeping a single row per CDR3 protein. The data contain 600,000 or so distinct CDR3 sequences, roughly 30% of them singletons. The sample comprised blood. These TCRs come from a woman at least 80 years old in good health.

This clonotype occurred many times. The gene calls are TRBV20-1 and TRBJ1-2; the D gene is possibly TRBD1 (5 bases). The CDR3 is 14 amino acids. Germline lookup yields CDR1 DFQATT and CDR2 SNEGSKA (reference sequence). V lost 0 bases and J 9 bases, leaving 17 bases between the germline ends. The chain's CDR3 is CSAREPGLTRRYTF. CDR3 bases: TGCAGTGCTAGAGAACCGGGGCTCACGAGGCGCTACACCTTC.

The chain couples TRBV5-1 to TRBJ2-7; 8 bases are a match to TRBD2. CDR3 length equals 14 residues. Germline values: CDR1 SGHRS, CDR2 YFSETQ. The J segment lost 6 bases and the V segment lost 4 bases, leaving 9 bases of the junction unmatched. CDR3 residues: CASSPGTRYGEQYF. Written as DNA, the CDR3 is TGCGCCAGCAGCCCCGGGACTAGATACGGCGAGCAGTACTTC.

This clonotype was counted once. The rearrangement links TRBV3-1 to TRBJ1-2; 9 nucleotides align to TRBD1. This CDR3 comprises 14 residues. Germline CDR1 and CDR2: LGHDT and YNNKEL (reference sequence). Trimming at V came to 4 bases and at J to 4 bases, leaving 4 bases not matched to a gene. CDR3 nucleotides: TGTGCCAGCAGCCGGGACAGGGAGCGCTATGGCTACACCTTC. Its translation is CASSRDRERYGYTF.

V usage is TRBV6-1 and J usage is TRBJ1-1; 7 bases fit TRBD1. Losses at the gene ends were 4 bases for V and 6 bases for J; bases not matched to a gene: 8. This CDR3 is 14 amino acids long. Germline V gene sequence: CDR1 MNHNS, CDR2 SASEGT. The CDR3 loop reads CASSGDSLGSEAFF. The DNA for the CDR3 is TGTGCCAGCAGTGGGGACAGCTTAGGTTCTGAAGCTTTCTTT.

In this sample, this clonotype turned up many times. The V gene is TRBV20-1, the J gene TRBJ2-7; D is perhaps TRBD1 (6 bases). CDR3 length equals 16 residues. In germline, CDR1 is DFQATT, CDR2 SNEGSKA (reference sequence). V lost 0 bases and J 3 bases, leaving 18 bases between the germline ends. The CDR3 sequence: CSARDYRQGKIYEQYF. The CDR3 DNA reads TGCAGTGCTAGAGATTACAGGCAGGGGAAGATCTACGAGCAGTACTTC.

This clonotype turned up a few times. A much larger clone lies a single base off, so this may be a read error. This chain connects TRBV12-3 or TRBV12-4 to TRBJ2-1, with 9 bases that match TRBD2. CDR3 length: 15 amino acids. CDR3: CASTYSGGRGNDQFF. The DNA for the CDR3 is TGTGCCAGCACGTACAGCGGGGGGCGGGGGAATGATCAGTTCTTC.

The V gene is TRBV20-1, the J gene TRBJ2-2, with D unresolved. The germline V gene has CDR1 DFQATT and CDR2 SNEGSKA (reference sequence). CDR3 length: 14 amino acids. The V end was cut by 4 bases, the J end by 6 bases, with 15 bases between. The CDR3 bases are TGCAGTGCTACCGAGACGGGCGATGCCGGGGAGCTGTTTTTT. Translation: CSATETGDAGELFF.

Concerning this clonotype itself: A much larger clone sits a single nucleotide away, making a read error possible. This chain connects TRBV21-1 to TRBJ2-7; TRBD2 is the table's D call and was not checked against the DNA. TRBV21-1 is a listed pseudogene. The CDR3 sequence is 17 residues long. CDR3 in DNA: TGTGCCAGCAGCAAAGGGGGATGGAGGCGAGGGAGATACGAGCAGTACTTC. The encoded protein is CASSKGGWRRGRYEQYF.

This clonotype was seen repeatedly, ten times or more. V and J are TRBV12-3 or TRBV12-4 and TRBJ1-1; maybe TRBD1 (6 bases). The ends were cut back, 2 bases at V and 0 bases at J, with 13 bases in the middle. This CDR3 is 16 amino acids long. The CDR3 nucleotides are TGTGCCAGCAGTTTAACCCCCGGGACAATGAACACTGAAGCTTTCTTT. This encodes CASSLTPGTMNTEAFF.

This clonotype was detected many times. This chain connects TRBV7-2 to TRBJ1-5; the D gene is possibly TRBD1 (5 bases). The CDR3 has 15 amino acids. Germline assignment: CDR1 SGHTA and CDR2 FQGNSA. Trimming pared 2 bases from V and 5 bases from J, leaving 13 bases between. The DNA for the CDR3 is TGTGCCAGCAGCTTACGGGGAAGGGGCGATCAGCCCCAGCATTTT. Residues: CASSLRGRGDQPQHF.

This clonotype was detected only a few times. The chain employs TRBV6-6 and TRBJ1-6, with 7 bases lining up with TRBD1. The CDR3 contains 14 residues. Per the germline V gene, CDR1 is MNHNY and CDR2 is SVGAGI (reference sequence). V shed 4 bases, J shed 7 bases, and the junction held 4 bases outside the gene matches. The CDR3 protein is CASSFTRGNSPLHF. The CDR3 DNA follows: TGTGCCAGCAGTTTCACCAGGGGGAATTCACCCCTCCACTTT.

This clonotype was seen many times. The chain joins TRBV5-1 to TRBJ2-1; 13 bases agree with TRBD2. V dropped 1 base and J dropped 8; count of bases not matched to a gene: 3. In germline, CDR1 is SGHRS, CDR2 YFSETQ. The CDR3 spans 15 residues. As DNA, the CDR3 is TGCGCCAGCAGCTTGACTAGCGGGGGGGCCTATGAGCAGTTCTTC. Encoded protein: CASSLTSGGAYEQFF.

This clonotype has ten or more counts. The chain is built from TRBV25-1 and TRBJ2-1; 10 bases align to TRBD1. CDR3 size: 15 residues. Germline trimming cut 4 bases from V and 8 bases from J; bases unmatched to any gene: 8. Germline loops: CDR1 MGHDK, CDR2 SYGVNS. For the CDR3, the DNA is TGTGCCAGCAGTGTAACTGGACAGGGGGGCGATGAGCAGTTCTTC. This encodes CASSVTGQGGDEQFF.

The sample holds many counts of this clonotype. The germline gene is not matched at one end of the junction; a read error may be the cause. J is TRBJ1-1 and V is TRBV5-6, with TRBD1 as a possible D gene (6 bases). In germline, CDR1 is SGHDT, CDR2 YYEEEE. The CDR3 contains 14 residues. The chain's CDR3 is CASSLIRGDTEAFF. CDR3 in DNA: TGCGCCAGCAGCCTCATTAGGGGGGACACTGAAGCTTTCTTT.

Many counts were recorded for this clonotype. The rearrangement uses TRBV21-1 and TRBJ1-2; TRBD1 is the table's D call, not checked against the DNA. TRBV21-1 is designated a pseudogene. This CDR3 has 12 amino acids. This CDR3 is CASSPPGRGYTF. In DNA form, the CDR3 reads TGTGCCAGCAGTCCTCCAGGGCGGGGCTACACCTTC.

This clonotype was detected a few times. At one boundary the junction diverges from the germline segment, which might be a read error. In DNA form, the CDR3 reads TGTGCTAGCAGCTTAGACCAGGGGGGGAATGAGCAGTTCTTC. Protein product: CASSLDQGGNEQFF. V gene TRBV7-7 combines with J gene TRBJ2-1, with D perhaps given as TRBD1 or TRBD2 (7 bases each). The germline V gene encodes CDR1 SSHAT and CDR2 FNYEAQ (reference sequence). The length of the CDR3 is 14 residues.

The chain couples TRBV9 to TRBJ2-1; TRBD2 aligns across 11 bases. The CDR3 has 14 amino acids. J was trimmed by 9 bases and V by 0 bases; bases with no gene match: 2. Germline V gene data show CDR1 as SGDLS and CDR2 as YYNGEE. DNA for the CDR3: TGTGCCAGCAGCGTAGCTCTAGCGGGGGGTGAGCAGTTCTTC. Protein product: CASSVALAGGEQFF.

This clonotype was picked up a small number of times. The V gene is TRBV19, the J gene TRBJ2-3; 9 nucleotides line up with TRBD2. After removal of 7 bases from V and 6 bases from J, the junction contained 8 bases not matched to a gene. The length of the CDR3 is 14 residues. Germline V CDR1 and CDR2: LNHDA, SQIVND (reference sequence). DNA of the CDR3: TGTGCCAGTATTGAGCGGGGGGTGCGGGATACGCAGTATTTT. Its translation: CASIERGVRDTQYF.

This clonotype occurred a few times. The V call is TRBV6-6, the J call TRBJ1-6; 7 bases map to TRBD1. Trimming cost V 2 bases and J 6 bases; bases outside gene matches: 7. The CDR3 length is 16 residues. Germline assignment: CDR1 MNHNY and CDR2 SVGAGI (reference sequence). CDR3 nucleotide sequence: TGTGCCAGCAGTTACGGTCCCACAGGGGCTAATTCACCCCTCCACTTT. It codes for CASSYGPTGANSPLHF.

This clonotype was found a few times. Being one base from a much bigger clone, this may be a read error. The chain is built from TRBV5-1 and TRBJ1-2, with TRBD1 matching 8 bases. CDR3 length: 14 residues. Germline CDR1 is SGHRS and CDR2 is YFSETQ. Trimming at V came to 3 bases and at J to 8 bases, leaving 9 bases not matched to a gene. CDR3 loop: CASSWTYRGRGYTF. Written as DNA, the CDR3 is TGCGCCAGCAGCTGGACCTACAGGGGGAGAGGCTACACCTTC.

The sample holds a few counts of this clonotype. CDR3 sequence (DNA): TGTGCCAGCAGCGGGCGGACAGGAGCTAACTATGGCTACACCTTC. It codes for CASSGRTGANYGYTF. The chain recombines TRBV9 with TRBJ1-2, with 7 bases identical to TRBD1. Germline-derived CDR1 and CDR2 are SGDLS and YYNGEE. The length of the CDR3 is 15 residues. V was clipped by 3 bases and J by 0 bases; unmatched bases: 5.

This chain uses TRBV4-3 with TRBJ1-1; D might be TRBD1 (6 bases). The CDR3 consists of 13 residues. Germline V gives CDR1 LGHNA, CDR2 YSLEER. With 2 bases removed from V and 8 bases from J, the gap between germline ends came to 12 bases. CDR3 coding DNA: TGCGCCAGCAGCCAAATGTTCGACAGGGAAGCTTTCTTT. Amino acid sequence: CASSQMFDREAFF.

In this sample, this clonotype turned up a few times. A clone one base away is much larger, so this may be a read error. This rearrangement joins TRBV5-6 to TRBJ2-1; maybe TRBD1 (6 bases). The CDR3 has 15 residues. The V end lost 0 bases, the J end lost 6 bases, and 13 bases lay between the germline ends. CDR1 and CDR2 (germline): SGHDT, YYEEEE. CDR3 sequence reads: CASSLGQGSRNEQFF. The CDR3, as DNA: TGTGCCAGCAGCTTGGGGCAGGGGTCTCGCAATGAGCAGTTCTTC. The variable domain in full, with the rest retrieved from reference TRBV5-6 and TRBJ2-1, is DAGVTQSPTHLIKTRGQQVTLRCSPKSGHDTVSWYQQALGQGPQFIFQYYEEEERQRGNFPDRFSGHQFPNYSSELNVNALLLGDSALYLCASSLGQGSRNEQFFGPGTRLTVL.

In this sample, this clonotype turned up a few times. A single base separates this from a much larger clone, so it may be a read error. The chain joins TRBV29-1 to TRBJ2-1; D may be TRBD1 or TRBD2 (7 bases each). Germline lookup yields CDR1 SQVTM and CDR2 ANQGSEA. Deletions cut 6 bases from V and 8 bases from J, with 20 bases between. The CDR3 runs to 14 residues. In DNA form, the CDR3 reads TGCAGCGTCGAGGGAGGGGGCGTTAGGCATGAGCAGTTCTTC. Amino acid sequence: CSVEGGGVRHEQFF.

There are many counts of this clonotype. The V and J genes are TRBV5-1 and TRBJ1-2; maybe TRBD1 (5 bases). The V and J ends lost 4 bases and 7 bases respectively, with 14 bases between them. The CDR3 length is 13 residues. Germline V lookup: CDR1 SGHRS, CDR2 YFSETQ. For the CDR3, the DNA is TGCGCCAGCAGCCCGCAGGGTGAGAGTGGCTACACCTTC. This translates into CASSPQGESGYTF.

The chain couples TRBV28 to TRBJ1-4; 9 bases are a match to TRBD1. This CDR3 is 17 amino acids long. The germline gives CDR1 MDHEN, CDR2 SYDVKM. Trimming cost V 5 bases and J 8 bases; bases outside gene matches: 15. CDR3 in DNA: TGTGCCAGCAGTACACCCTTCGGGACAGGGTTTGGGGAAAAACTGTTTTTT. Its translation is CASSTPFGTGFGEKLFF.

This clonotype was counted at least ten times. The chain joins TRBV6-5 to TRBJ2-1, with D possibly matching TRBD2 (6 bases). This CDR3 has 16 residues. Between the trimmed V and J ends, which lost 0 bases and 0 bases, there was a span of 9 bases. Germline V gene sequence: CDR1 MNHEY, CDR2 SVGAGI. CDR3 sequence (DNA): TGTGCCAGCAGTTACTCGGGGGGAAGCTCCTACAATGAGCAGTTCTTC. It is translated as CASSYSGGSSYNEQFF.